This passage covers 8 T cell receptor beta chains from one sample sequenced in a study of shared clonotypes between healthy human individuals. Assay used: immunoSEQ multiplex PCR; TCRdb lists only in-frame clones, some missing. Of millions of clones detected, about 95% appear once; the ten largest clones hold 0.13%. Sequencing input: naive CD4+ T cells sorted from blood. Subset specified: CD45RA+ positively selected. These receptors were collected from a man aged 18 to 29 in good health.

This rearrangement joins TRBV19 to TRBJ2-7, with 8 bases identical to TRBD1. The CDR3 is made up of 14 amino acids. Germline CDR1 LNHDA, CDR2 SQIVND (reference sequence). V trimming: 4 bases; J trimming: 0 bases; junction bases outside the gene matches: 2. The CDR3 is CASSRGQVSYEQYF. The CDR3 DNA reads as TGTGCCAGTAGTAGGGGACAGGTCTCCTACGAGCAGTACTTC.

The rearrangement links TRBV5-4 to TRBJ2-7, with unresolved D. The germline gives CDR1 SGHNT, CDR2 YYREEE (reference sequence). The CDR3 sequence is 13 residues long. V lost 4 bases, J lost 9 bases, and 17 bases lay in between. CDR3 in amino acids: CASSLDLNTGQYF. DNA of the CDR3: TGTGCCAGCAGCCTTGACCTGAATACGGGGCAGTACTTC.

The rearrangement joins TRBV6-1 to TRBJ1-6, with D possibly being TRBD1 (5 bases). Trimming took off 6 bases at V and 7 bases at J, with 16 bases between the two ends. The CDR3 contains 15 residues. Germline CDR1 MNHNS, CDR2 SASEGT. The CDR3 reads CASSGGILRNSPLHF. Written as DNA, the CDR3 is TGTGCCAGCAGCGGGGGTATCCTGAGGAATTCACCCCTCCACTTT.

The chain recombines TRBV7-9 with TRBJ2-7, with a possible D match to TRBD1 (6 bases). The CDR3 contains 13 residues. V was pared by 3 bases and J by 5 bases, with 11 bases between. Germline assignment: CDR1 SEHNR and CDR2 FQNEAQ (reference sequence). CDR3 nucleotides: TGTGCCAGCAGCTTGCAGGGGCGGCACGAGCAGTACTTC. Its protein is CASSLQGRHEQYF.

The chain couples TRBV18 to TRBJ2-3; D may be TRBD2 (6 bases). V was shortened by 8 bases and J by 6 bases, with 21 bases between the two germline ends. This CDR3 comprises 15 residues. CDR1 and CDR2 from the germline V gene are KGHSH and LQKENI. CDR3 sequence (DNA): TGTGCCAGCGGCCGTAGCGTGTCGGGACTCGATACGCAGTATTTT. This encodes CASGRSVSGLDTQYF. The full variable domain, with the rest looked up from reference TRBV18 and TRBJ2-3, is NAGVMQNPRHLVRRRGQEARLRCSPMKGHSHVYWYRQLPEEGLKFMVYLQKENIIDESGMPKERFSAEFPKEGPSILRIQQVVRGDSAAYFCASGRSVSGLDTQYFGPGTRLTVL.

Note on this clone: The same CDR3 arises from other DNA sequences in this sample as well. V and J are TRBV10-3 and TRBJ2-7, with D hard to call. Germline values: CDR1 ENHRY, CDR2 SYGVKD. The V and J ends lost 6 bases and 2 bases respectively, with 8 bases between them. The CDR3 has 12 residues. The CDR3 here is CAISDYTYEQYF. The DNA of the CDR3 is TGTGCCATCAGCGATTACACCTACGAGCAGTACTTC.

In its sample, this clone was seen once. This same CDR3 is encoded by further DNA sequences in the sample. V is TRBV5-1 and J is TRBJ2-1, with 7 bases aligning to TRBD2. The CDR3 is made up of 15 amino acids. V dropped 4 bases and J dropped 0; count of bases not matched to a gene: 4. Germline loops: CDR1 SGHRS, CDR2 YFSETQ. The CDR3 DNA sequence: TGCGCCAGCAGCCCTAGCGGTAGCTCCTACAATGAGCAGTTCTTC. Encoded protein: CASSPSGSSYNEQFF.

The chain joins TRBV5-1 to TRBJ2-3; unclear D gene. CDR3 length: 15 amino acids. Germline CDR1 is SGHRS and CDR2 is YFSETQ. V was shortened by 1 base and J by 1 base, with 10 bases between the two germline ends. The CDR3 nucleotides are TGCGCCAGCAGCTTGAGTTCCCTACGCACAGATACGCAGTATTTT. This gives the protein CASSLSSLRTDTQYF.